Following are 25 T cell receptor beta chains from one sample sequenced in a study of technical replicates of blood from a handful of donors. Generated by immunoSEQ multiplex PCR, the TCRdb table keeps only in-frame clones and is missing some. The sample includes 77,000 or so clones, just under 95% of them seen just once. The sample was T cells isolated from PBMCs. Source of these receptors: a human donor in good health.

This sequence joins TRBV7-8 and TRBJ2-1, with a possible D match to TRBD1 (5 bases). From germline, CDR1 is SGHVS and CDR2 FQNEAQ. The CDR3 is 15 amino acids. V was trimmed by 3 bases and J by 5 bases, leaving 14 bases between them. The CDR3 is CASSFSGYDNNEQFF. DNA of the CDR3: TGTGCCAGCAGCTTCTCAGGGTATGATAACAATGAGCAGTTCTTC.

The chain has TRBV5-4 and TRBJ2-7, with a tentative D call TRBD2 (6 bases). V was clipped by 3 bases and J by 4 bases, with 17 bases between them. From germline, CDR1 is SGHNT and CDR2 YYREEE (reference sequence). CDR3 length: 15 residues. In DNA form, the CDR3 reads TGTGCCAGCAGCTCGGGTGGAGGGGAGGATTACGAGCAGTACTTC. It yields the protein CASSSGGGEDYEQYF.

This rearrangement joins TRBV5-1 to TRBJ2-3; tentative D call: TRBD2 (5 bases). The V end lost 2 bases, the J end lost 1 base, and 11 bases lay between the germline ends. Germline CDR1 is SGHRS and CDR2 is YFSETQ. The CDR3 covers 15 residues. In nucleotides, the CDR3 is TGCGCCAGCAGCTTTTTGGTGAGGGGCACAGATACGCAGTATTTT. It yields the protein CASSFLVRGTDTQYF.

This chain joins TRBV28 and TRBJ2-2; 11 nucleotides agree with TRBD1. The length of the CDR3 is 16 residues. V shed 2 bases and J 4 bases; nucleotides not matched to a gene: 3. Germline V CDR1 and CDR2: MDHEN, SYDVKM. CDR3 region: CASSLVGTGGTGELFF. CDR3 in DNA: TGTGCCAGCAGTTTAGTCGGGACAGGGGGCACCGGGGAGCTGTTTTTT.

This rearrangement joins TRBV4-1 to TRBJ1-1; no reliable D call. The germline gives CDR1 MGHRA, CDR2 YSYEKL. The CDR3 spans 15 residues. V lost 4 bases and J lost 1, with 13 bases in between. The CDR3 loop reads CASSPRTTENTEAFF. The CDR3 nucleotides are TGCGCCAGCAGCCCTAGAACAACGGAGAACACTGAAGCTTTCTTT.

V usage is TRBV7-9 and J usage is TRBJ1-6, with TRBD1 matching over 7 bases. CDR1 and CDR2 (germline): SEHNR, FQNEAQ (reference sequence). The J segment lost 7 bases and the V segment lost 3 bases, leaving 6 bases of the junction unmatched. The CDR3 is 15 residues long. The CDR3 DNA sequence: TGTGCCAGCAGCTTGGGCGGGACAGAAAATTCACCCCTCCACTTT. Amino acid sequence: CASSLGGTENSPLHF. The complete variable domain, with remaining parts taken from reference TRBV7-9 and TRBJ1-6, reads DTGVSQNPRHKITKRGQNVTFRCDPISEHNRLYWYRQTLGQGPEFLTYFQNEAQLEKSRLLSDRFSAERPKGSFSTLEIQRTEQGDSAMYLCASSLGGTENSPLHFGNGTRLTVT.

The CDR3: CASSLVGQTNTEAFF. The DNA of the CDR3 is TGTGCCAGCAGCTTGGTTGGACAGACTAACACTGAAGCTTTCTTT. The rearrangement uses TRBV5-4 and TRBJ1-1; the D gene is possibly TRBD1 (6 bases). The germline CDR1 and CDR2 sequences are SGHNT and YYREEE (reference sequence). Trimming shortened V by 0 bases and J by 2 bases, and 11 bases separated the two germline ends. The CDR3 length is 15 residues.

DNA for the CDR3: TGTGCCAGTAGTAGTTTAGCGGGGAGTACCCTTAAATATGAGCAGTTCTTC. Translation gives CASSSLAGSTLKYEQFF. The chain links TRBV19 to TRBJ2-1; 8 bases are shared with TRBD2. J was trimmed by 8 bases and V by 4 bases; bases with no gene match: 16. The CDR3 contains 17 residues. CDR1 is LNHDA, CDR2 SQIVND, per germline (reference sequence).

The CDR3 DNA reads TGCAGCGTTGAAGAGCGCAGGGCCTCCTACAATGAGCAGTTCTTC. Protein: CSVEERRASYNEQFF. The genes are TRBV29-1 and TRBJ2-1, with a weak D call TRBD1 (5 bases). Germline CDR1 is SQVTM and CDR2 is ANQGSEA. Trimming took 0 bases from V and 0 from J, leaving 9 bases between them. There are 15 residues in the CDR3.

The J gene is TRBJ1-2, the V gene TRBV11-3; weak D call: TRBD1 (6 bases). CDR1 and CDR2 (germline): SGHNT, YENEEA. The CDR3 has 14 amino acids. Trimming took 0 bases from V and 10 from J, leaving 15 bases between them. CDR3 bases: TGTGCCAGCAGCTTAGAAGTGGACAGCCCAGACTACACCTTC. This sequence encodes CASSLEVDSPDYTF.

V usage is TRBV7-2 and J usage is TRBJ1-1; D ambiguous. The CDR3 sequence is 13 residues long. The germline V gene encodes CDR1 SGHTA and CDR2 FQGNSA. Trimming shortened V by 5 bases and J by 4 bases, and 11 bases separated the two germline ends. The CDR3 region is CASSPSPFTEAFF. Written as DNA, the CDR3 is TGTGCCAGCAGCCCCTCCCCGTTCACTGAAGCTTTCTTT.

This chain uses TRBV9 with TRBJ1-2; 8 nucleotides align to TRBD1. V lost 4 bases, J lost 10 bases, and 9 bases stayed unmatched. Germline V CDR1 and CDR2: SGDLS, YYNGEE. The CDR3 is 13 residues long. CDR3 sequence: CASSPLDRDPYTF. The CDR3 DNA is TGTGCCAGCAGCCCTCTGGACAGGGACCCCTACACCTTC. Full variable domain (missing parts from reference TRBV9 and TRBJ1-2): DSGVTQTPKHLITATGQRVTLRCSPRSGDLSVYWYQQSLDQGLQFLIQYYNGEERAKGNILERFSAQQFPDLHSELNLSSLELGDSALYFCASSPLDRDPYTFGSGTRLTVV.

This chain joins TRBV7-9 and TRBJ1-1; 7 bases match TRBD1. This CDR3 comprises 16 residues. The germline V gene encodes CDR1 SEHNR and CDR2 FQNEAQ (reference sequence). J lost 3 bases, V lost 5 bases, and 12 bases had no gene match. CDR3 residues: CASSSRQGKGDTEAFF. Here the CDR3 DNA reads TGTGCCAGCAGCAGCCGACAGGGCAAGGGAGACACTGAAGCTTTCTTT.

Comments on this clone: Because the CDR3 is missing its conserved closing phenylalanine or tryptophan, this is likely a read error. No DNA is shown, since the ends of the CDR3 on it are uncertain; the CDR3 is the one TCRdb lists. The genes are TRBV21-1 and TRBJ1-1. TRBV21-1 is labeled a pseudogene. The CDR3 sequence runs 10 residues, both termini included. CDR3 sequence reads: CASSKEKAFL.

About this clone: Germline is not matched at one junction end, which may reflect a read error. In DNA, the CDR3 is TGTGCCAGCAGTGTTCCATCCGACTCCTTCAATGAGCAGTTCTTC. Residues: CASSVPSDSFNEQFF. The rearrangement joins TRBV6-6 to TRBJ2-1; D uncertain. Germline CDR1 MNHNY, CDR2 SVGAGI (reference sequence). This CDR3 has 15 residues.

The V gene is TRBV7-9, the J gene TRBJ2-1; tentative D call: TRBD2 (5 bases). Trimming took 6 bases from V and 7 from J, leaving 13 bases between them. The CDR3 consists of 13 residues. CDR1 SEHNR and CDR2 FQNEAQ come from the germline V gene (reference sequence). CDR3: CASRAGTINEQFF. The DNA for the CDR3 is TGTGCCAGCAGGGCGGGCACGATAAATGAGCAGTTCTTC.

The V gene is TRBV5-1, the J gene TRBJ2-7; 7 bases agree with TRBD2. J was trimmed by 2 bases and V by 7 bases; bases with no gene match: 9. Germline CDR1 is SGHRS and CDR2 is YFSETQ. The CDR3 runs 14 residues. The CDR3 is CASVSSGGAYEQYF. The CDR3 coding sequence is TGCGCCAGCGTGTCTAGCGGAGGGGCCTACGAGCAGTACTTC.

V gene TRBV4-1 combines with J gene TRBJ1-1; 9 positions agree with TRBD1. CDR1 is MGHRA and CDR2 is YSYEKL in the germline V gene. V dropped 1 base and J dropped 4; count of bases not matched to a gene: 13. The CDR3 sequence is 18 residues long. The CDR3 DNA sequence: TGCGCCAGCAGCCAAGCGGTGGGTCGGGACAGGGAGGTCACTGAAGCTTTCTTT. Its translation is CASSQAVGRDREVTEAFF.

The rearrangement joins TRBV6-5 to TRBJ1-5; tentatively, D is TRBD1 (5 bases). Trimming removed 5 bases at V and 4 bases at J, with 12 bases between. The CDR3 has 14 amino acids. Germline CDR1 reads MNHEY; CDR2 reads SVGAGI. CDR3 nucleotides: TGTGCCAGCAGTAGCTGGGGGGGGAATCAGCCCCAGCATTTT. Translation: CASSSWGGNQPQHF.

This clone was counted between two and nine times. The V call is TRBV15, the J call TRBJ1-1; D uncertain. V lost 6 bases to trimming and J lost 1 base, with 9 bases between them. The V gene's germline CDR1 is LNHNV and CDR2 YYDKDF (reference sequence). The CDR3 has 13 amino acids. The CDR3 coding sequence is TGTGCCACCAGACCGGACTGGAACACTGAAGCTTTCTTT. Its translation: CATRPDWNTEAFF.

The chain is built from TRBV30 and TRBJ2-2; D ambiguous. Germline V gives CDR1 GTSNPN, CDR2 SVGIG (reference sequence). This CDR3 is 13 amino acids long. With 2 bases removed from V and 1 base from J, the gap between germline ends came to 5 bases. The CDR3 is CAWSFRNTGELFF. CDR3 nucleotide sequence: TGTGCCTGGAGTTTTCGGAACACCGGGGAGCTGTTTTTT.

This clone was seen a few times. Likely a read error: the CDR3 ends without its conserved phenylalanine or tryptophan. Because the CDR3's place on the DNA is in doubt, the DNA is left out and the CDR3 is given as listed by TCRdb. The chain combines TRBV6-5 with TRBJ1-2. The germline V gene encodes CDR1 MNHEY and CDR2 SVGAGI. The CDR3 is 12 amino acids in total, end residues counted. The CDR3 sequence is CASSSTYREEVL.

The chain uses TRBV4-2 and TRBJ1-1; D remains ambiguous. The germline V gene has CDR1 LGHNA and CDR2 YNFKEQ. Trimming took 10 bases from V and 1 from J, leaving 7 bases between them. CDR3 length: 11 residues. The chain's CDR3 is CATGRNTEAFF. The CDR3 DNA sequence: TGTGCCACGGGTCGGAACACTGAAGCTTTCTTT.

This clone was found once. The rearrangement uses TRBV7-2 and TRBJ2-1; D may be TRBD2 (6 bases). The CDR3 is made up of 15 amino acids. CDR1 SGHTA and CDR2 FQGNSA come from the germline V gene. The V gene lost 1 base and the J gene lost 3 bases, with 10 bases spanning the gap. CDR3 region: CASSLGTGVYNEQFF. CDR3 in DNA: TGTGCCAGCAGCTTAGGGACGGGAGTCTACAATGAGCAGTTCTTC.

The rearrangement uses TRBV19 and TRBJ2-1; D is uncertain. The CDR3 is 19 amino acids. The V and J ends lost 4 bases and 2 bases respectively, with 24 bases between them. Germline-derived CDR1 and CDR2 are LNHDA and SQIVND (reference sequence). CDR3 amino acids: CASSTRPLTRLVPYNEQFF. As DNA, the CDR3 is TGTGCCAGTAGTACTAGGCCACTGACTCGTCTTGTCCCCTACAATGAGCAGTTCTTC.